The sequence of this T cell receptor (beta chain) was determined in a study of blood T cell repertoires in COVID-19. Study overall: Acute and convalescent COVID-19 specimens originated in the United States, Italy and Spain. Sources were T cells, B-cell-depleted T cells, or PBMCs; the material itself was cDNA or gDNA.

This CDR3 is built from 13 residues. Trimming removed 2 bases from V and 3 bases from J, with 6 bases in between. CDR1 SNHLY and CDR2 FYNNEI come from the germline V gene. Original handling: Reference gene primer amplification gave nucleated cell count estimates. Profiled with immunoSEQ multiplex PCR; TCRdb holds only in-frame clones, not every one. The V and J calls and clone size come from that table; D and trimming were worked out from the DNA. The top ten clones hold around 30% of a sample with more than 200,000 clones, 65% to 85% of them seen once. The sequencing sample was made of peripheral blood. The chain has TRBV2 and TRBJ2-3, with D uncertain. This receptor was taken from a man aged 35-49 years with acute or convalescent COVID-19. CDR3 region: CASSEQYTDTQYF. In DNA, the CDR3 is TGTGCCAGCAGTGAACAGTATACAGATACGCAGTATTTT.